This T cell receptor beta chain was recovered during a study of monozygotic twins with inflammatory bowel disease. Study-wide findings and caveats: IBD patients had lower TCRbeta diversity (inverse Simpson) than healthy co-twins. Immunosuppressive treatments were not uniform, and this may have added variability to patient repertoires. Especially with disease activity, IBD patients shared fewer clonotypes with others than healthy twins did. Among twins, concordant and discordant pairs did not differ in repertoire similarity, possibly from limited power.

With the 5' RACE reads reprocessed, TCRdb shows one record per CDR3 protein and no DNA. The sample's table shows 300,000 to 350,000 distinct CDR3 sequences. The germline V gene encodes CDR1 MGHRA and CDR2 YSYEKL. This CDR3 has 14 amino acids. Comment on this clonotype: What it binds is unknown.

The rearrangement joins TRBV4-1 to TRBJ2-5; TCRdb picks TRBD1, but there is no DNA to check that call. Sequencing was carried out using blood. The clonotype originates from a human donor with ulcerative colitis or Crohn's disease, or a healthy co-twin of an affected twin (not recorded which). This CDR3 reads CASSQGGGGETQYF.